This T cell receptor (beta chain) is from a study of shared T cell receptors in the human thymus. Losses at the gene ends were 3 bases for V and 5 bases for J; bases not matched to a gene: 3. The CDR3 totals 13 residues. Germline lookup yields CDR1 MNHEY and CDR2 SMNVEV (reference sequence). TCRdb's table, derived via immunoSEQ multiplex PCR, lists solely in-frame clones and lacks some. Of under 700,000 clones in the sample, about 80% were seen once. These records were also assigned to another study, of human thymus T cells. That investigation notes: Among the donors, all were healthy Finnish infants having corrective surgery for congenital heart defects. Resections from corrective heart surgery provided thymus tissue.

The sample was thymocytes. The origin of this receptor is a boy in the first two years of life with a congenital heart defect. The J gene is TRBJ2-5, the V gene TRBV27; 7 nucleotides align to TRBD1. The CDR3 loop is CASSLGTDETQYF. CDR3 nucleotides: TGTGCCAGCAGTTTGGGGACAGACGAGACCCAGTACTTC.